The T cell receptor (beta chain) under discussion was sequenced for a study of T cell changes during pregnancy in multiple sclerosis. Trimming cost V 5 bases and J 0 bases, with 11 bases left between them. Germline V gives CDR1 MNHEY, CDR2 SVGAGI. The CDR3 covers 15 residues. Profiling relied on immunoSEQ multiplex PCR, and the TCRdb table lists in-frame clones only, not all of them. Of fewer than 40,000 clones listed, approximately 90% were seen once; the top ten hold roughly 5.1%. The rearrangement links TRBV6-5 to TRBJ2-1, with D unclear. Sequences were derived from CD8+ T cells from peripheral blood mononuclear cells, sampled in the first trimester of pregnancy. The sequence came from a female donor with multiple sclerosis, enrolled in a pregnancy study. The DNA of the CDR3 is TGTGCCAGCAGTAATGACATTAGCTCCTACAATGAGCAGTTCTTC. Encoded protein: CASSNDISSYNEQFF.